Following are 28 T cell receptor beta chains from one sample sequenced in a study of T cells in Graves' hyperthyroidism and ophthalmopathy. Researchers took RNA transcripts and amplified the TCR beta CDR3 regions from them. HTBI primers were employed in a first-round RT-PCR of the TCR CDR3. TCRdb recomputed calls from the multiplex PCR reads with MiXCR, one row per CDR3 protein. The table lists some 770,000 distinct CDR3 sequences, less than 20% of them singletons. Sequenced: blood. The receptors were sampled from a man aged 18 to 35 with Graves' hyperthyroidism.

This clonotype has just a few counts. V gene TRBV4-3 combines with J gene TRBJ2-7; D gene unclear. Trimming shortened V by 2 bases and J by 0 bases, and 14 bases separated the two germline ends. The CDR3 totals 16 residues. The V gene's germline CDR1 is LGHNA and CDR2 YSLEER. Here the CDR3 DNA reads TGCGCCAGCAGCCAAACTCCGGACGTACACTCCTACGAGCAGTACTTC. This gives the protein CASSQTPDVHSYEQYF.

This clonotype was counted many times. The chain employs TRBV11-1 and TRBJ2-7; TRBD2 agrees at 10 bases. Germline CDR1 reads SGHAT; CDR2 reads FQDESV (reference sequence). CDR3 length: 15 amino acids. The ends lost 3 bases at V and 2 bases at J; junction bases unmatched: 4. In DNA, the CDR3 is TGTGCCAGCAGCTTCGGACTAGCGGTTACCTACGAGCAGTACTTC. Its translation is CASSFGLAVTYEQYF.

The rearrangement joins TRBV6-2 or TRBV6-3 to TRBJ1-2; 10 bases match TRBD1. CDR1 and CDR2 (germline): MNHEY, SVGEGT. CDR3 length: 13 amino acids. Trimming removed 6 bases from V and 8 bases from J; junction bases left unmatched: 6. For the CDR3, the DNA is TGTGCCAGCAGGGGGACAGGGGACAGCGGCTACACCTTC. It codes for CASRGTGDSGYTF.

This clonotype has at least ten counts. CDR3 amino acids: CASSRRLAGGNNEQFF. The DNA of the CDR3 is TGTGCCAGCAGTCGCCGACTAGCGGGAGGGAACAATGAGCAGTTCTTC. The rearrangement links TRBV6-2 or TRBV6-3 to TRBJ2-1; 14 bases fit TRBD2. This CDR3 has 16 amino acids. V trimming: 5 bases; J trimming: 5 bases; junction bases outside the gene matches: 5. The germline CDR1 and CDR2 sequences are MNHEY and SVGEGT.

This clonotype was detected only a few times. The chain employs TRBV28 and TRBJ2-7; D perhaps matches TRBD2 (5 bases). V lost 4 bases to trimming and J lost 1 base, with 14 bases between them. This CDR3 comprises 15 residues. In germline, CDR1 is MDHEN, CDR2 SYDVKM. In nucleotides, the CDR3 is TGTGCCAGCAGTTCCCACGGGGTAGGGTCCTACGAGCAGTACTTC. Its protein product is CASSSHGVGSYEQYF.

The J gene is TRBJ2-3, the V gene TRBV3-2. TRBV3-2 is a listed pseudogene. The CDR3 totals 11 residues. The CDR3 spells CASSRESTQYF. CDR3 nucleotides: TGTGCCAGCAGCCGGGAGAGTACGCAGTATTTT.

This clonotype was counted a few times. V usage is TRBV15 and J usage is TRBJ1-1, with D perhaps TRBD1 (5 bases). The germline V gene encodes CDR1 LNHNV and CDR2 YYDKDF (reference sequence). The CDR3 is 13 amino acids. V shed 4 bases and J shed 4 bases, with 10 bases lying between them. The CDR3 coding sequence is TGTGCCACCAGCACCGGGGGGGGCACTGAAGCTTTCTTT. This translates into CATSTGGGTEAFF. The variable domain in full, with the rest retrieved from reference TRBV15 and TRBJ1-1, is DAMVIQNPRYQVTQFGKPVTLSCSQTLNHNVMYWYQQKSSQAPKLLFHYYDKDFNNEADTPDNFQSRRPNTSFCFLDIRSPGLGDTAMYLCATSTGGGTEAFFGQGTRLTVV.

This chain joins TRBV7-2 and TRBJ2-5; 9 positions agree with TRBD2. There are 16 residues in the CDR3. Germline V gene data show CDR1 as SGHTA and CDR2 as FQGNSA. V shed 1 base, J shed 5 bases, and the junction held 8 bases outside the gene matches. CDR3 loop: CASSLEPWTSEETQYF. The CDR3 nucleotides are TGTGCCAGCAGCTTAGAACCCTGGACTAGCGAGGAGACCCAGTACTTC.

This clonotype has ten or more counts. The chain joins TRBV11-1 to TRBJ2-2; D might be TRBD1 (6 bases). Per the germline V gene, CDR1 is SGHAT and CDR2 is FQDESV (reference sequence). The CDR3 extends over 15 amino acids. Trimming removed 7 bases from V and 7 bases from J, with 19 bases in between. For the CDR3, the DNA is TGTGCCAGCACCTCCAGTTGGACAGATTACGGGGAGCTGTTTTTT. This encodes CASTSSWTDYGELFF. The variable domain in full, completed from reference TRBV11-1 and TRBJ2-2, reads EAEVAQSPRYKITEKSQAVAFWCDPISGHATLYWYRQILGQGPELLVQFQDESVVDDSQLPKDRFSAERLKGVDSTLKIQPAELGDSAMYLCASTSSWTDYGELFFGEGSRLTVL.

This clonotype was recorded many times. The rearrangement uses TRBV6-5 and TRBJ2-7; D possibly corresponds to TRBD2 (5 bases). Germline assignment: CDR1 MNHEY and CDR2 SVGAGI. This CDR3 region has 13 residues. V dropped 1 base and J dropped 3 bases, with 7 bases sitting between them. CDR3 amino acids: CASSYLGDYEQYF. The CDR3 bases are TGTGCCAGCAGTTACTTGGGAGACTACGAGCAGTACTTC.

The chain recombines TRBV6-2 or TRBV6-3 with TRBJ1-5; 7 bases line up with TRBD1. Germline-derived CDR1 and CDR2 are MNHEY and SVGEGT. The CDR3 is 13 amino acids. After removal of 6 bases from V and 5 bases from J, the junction contained 4 bases not matched to a gene. The chain's CDR3 is CASSHRGDQPQHF. The CDR3 DNA reads as TGTGCCAGCAGCCACAGGGGCGATCAGCCCCAGCATTTT.

In its sample, this clonotype was seen a few times. The chain recombines TRBV5-4 with TRBJ1-1; the D is unclear. CDR1 SGHNT and CDR2 YYREEE come from the germline V gene (reference sequence). Deletions cut 3 bases from V and 2 bases from J, with 14 bases between. The CDR3 totals 15 residues. DNA for the CDR3: TGTGCCAGCAGCTCGACCGGGCCGGCTAACACTGAAGCTTTCTTT. This gives the protein CASSSTGPANTEAFF.

This clonotype was picked up many times. This chain joins TRBV7-2 and TRBJ2-1; 10 nucleotides line up with TRBD2. CDR3 length equals 19 residues. The V and J ends lost 1 base and 7 bases, in that order; junction bases with no gene match: 16. Germline lookup yields CDR1 SGHTA and CDR2 FQGNSA. The CDR3 reads CASSLGWGLAGDRSNEQFF. The CDR3 bases are TGTGCCAGCAGCTTAGGTTGGGGGCTAGCGGGAGATAGGTCGAATGAGCAGTTCTTC.

This clonotype was counted many times. The chain uses TRBV20-1 and TRBJ2-7; tentatively, D is TRBD2 (5 bases). The V and J ends lost 0 bases and 5 bases respectively, with 14 bases between them. The CDR3 runs to 14 residues. CDR1 is DFQATT, CDR2 SNEGSKA, per germline (reference sequence). CDR3 bases: TGCAGTGCTAGAGATCTTGGACGGGGTGACGAGCAGTACTTC. It translates to CSARDLGRGDEQYF.

In its sample, this clonotype was seen a few times. The V call is TRBV7-9, the J call TRBJ2-4, with TRBD2 as a possible D gene (5 bases). Between the trimmed V and J ends, which lost 1 base and 8 bases, there was a span of 6 bases. The CDR3 contains 12 residues. Germline V lookup: CDR1 SEHNR, CDR2 FQNEAQ (reference sequence). The CDR3, as DNA: TGTGCCAGCAGCTTAGAGAGGGACATTCAGTACTTC. This codes for CASSLERDIQYF.

The chain has TRBV28 and TRBJ1-3; D unclear. Germline V lookup: CDR1 MDHEN, CDR2 SYDVKM. The CDR3 runs 16 residues. The V gene lost 2 bases and the J gene lost 4 bases, with 15 bases spanning the gap. The CDR3 loop reads CASSLKTGASGNTIYF. The CDR3 DNA is TGTGCCAGCAGTTTAAAAACCGGAGCGTCCGGAAACACCATATATTTT.

J is TRBJ1-1 and V is TRBV4-1; D call uncertain. Germline CDR1 MGHRA, CDR2 YSYEKL. The CDR3 consists of 15 residues. Trimming left V 1 base short and J 0 bases short, with 9 bases between. This CDR3 is CASSQASSMNTEAFF. The CDR3 bases are TGCGCCAGCAGCCAAGCGAGCAGCATGAACACTGAAGCTTTCTTT.

This clonotype was observed a few times. This rearrangement joins TRBV28 to TRBJ2-2; D not certain. The CDR3 is made up of 14 amino acids. Germline V gene lookup returns CDR1 MDHEN and CDR2 SYDVKM. V lost 5 bases to trimming and J lost 8 bases, with 15 bases between them. This CDR3 reads CASSLFEGTGELFF. DNA of the CDR3: TGTGCCAGCAGTCTCTTCGAAGGTACAGGGGAGCTGTTTTTT.

This clonotype has ten or more counts. The CDR3 protein is CASSFLTSGASPYNEQFF. CDR3 DNA: TGTGCCAGCAGTTTCTTAACTAGCGGGGCCTCCCCCTACAATGAGCAGTTCTTC. The chain links TRBV28 to TRBJ2-1; 10 bases align to TRBD2. Germline CDR1 is MDHEN and CDR2 is SYDVKM. The J segment lost 2 bases and the V segment lost 3 bases, leaving 10 bases of the junction unmatched. This CDR3 comprises 18 residues.

V and J are TRBV5-1 and TRBJ2-1, with 7 bases that match TRBD1. This CDR3 contains 15 residues. Germline CDR1 SGHRS, CDR2 YFSETQ. The junction had 11 bases not matched to a gene; V was cut back by 7 bases and J by 4 bases. The CDR3 spells CASAPPGTVYNEQFF. The DNA of the CDR3 is TGCGCCAGCGCCCCCCCCGGGACAGTATACAATGAGCAGTTCTTC. Complete variable domain (other parts from reference TRBV5-1 and TRBJ2-1): KAGVTQTPRYLIKTRGQQVTLSCSPISGHRSVSWYQQTPGQGLQFLFEYFSETQRNKGNFPGRFSGRQFSNSRSEMNVSTLELGDSALYLCASAPPGTVYNEQFFGPGTRLTVL.

This clonotype was found many times. This chain's CDR3 is CASSSGAGYEQYF. CDR3 nucleotides: TGTGCCAGCAGTTCAGGGGCGGGCTACGAGCAGTACTTC. V usage is TRBV28 and J usage is TRBJ2-7; the D gene is possibly TRBD1 (6 bases). V lost 4 bases and J 3 bases, leaving 10 bases between the germline ends. The germline gives CDR1 MDHEN, CDR2 SYDVKM. The CDR3 covers 13 residues. The full variable domain, completed using reference TRBV28 and TRBJ2-7, is DVKVTQSSRYLVKRTGEKVFLECVQDMDHENMFWYRQDPGLGLRLIYFSYDVKMKEKGDIPEGYSVSREKKERFSLILESASTNQTSMYLCASSSGAGYEQYFGPGTRLTVT.

This clonotype was detected ten times or more. J is TRBJ2-3 and V is TRBV30, with 13 bases fitting TRBD2. Germline V lookup: CDR1 GTSNPN, CDR2 SVGIG (reference sequence). This CDR3 is 15 amino acids long. V gave up 2 bases and J gave up 5 bases; unmatched junction bases: 4. CDR3: CAWSRLAGGKDTQYF. DNA of the CDR3: TGTGCCTGGAGTCGACTAGCGGGAGGTAAAGATACGCAGTATTTT.

This clonotype has just a few counts. J is TRBJ2-3 and V is TRBV7-3; TRBD2 agrees at 7 bases. V trimming: 5 bases; J trimming: 2 bases; junction bases outside the gene matches: 10. This CDR3 has 16 amino acids. CDR1 and CDR2 (germline): SGHTA, FQGTGA. CDR3 in DNA: TGTGCCAGCAGCCCTAAGGGAGGGCCGGACACAGATACGCAGTATTTT. Protein: CASSPKGGPDTDTQYF. Together with reference TRBV7-3 and TRBJ2-3, the CDR3 gives the full variable domain: GAGVSQTPSNKVTEKGKYVELRCDPISGHTALYWYRQSLGQGPEFLIYFQGTGAADDSGLPNDRFFAVRPEGSVSTLKIQRTERGDSAVYLCASSPKGGPDTDTQYFGPGTRLTVL.

This clonotype was counted between two and nine times. The gene calls are TRBV13 and TRBJ1-2, with D possibly matching TRBD1 (5 bases). The germline gives CDR1 PRHDT, CDR2 FYEKMQ (reference sequence). V shed 0 bases and J shed 2 bases, with 10 bases lying between them. This CDR3 has 15 residues. CDR3 nucleotides: TGTGCCAGCAGCTTAGGGGACACCGCCAACTATGGCTACACCTTC. This translates into CASSLGDTANYGYTF.

This clonotype showed up many times. The chain carries TRBV18 and TRBJ2-2, with 9 bases aligning to TRBD1. Looked up from germline, CDR1 is KGHSH and CDR2 is LQKENI. The CDR3 consists of 16 residues. With 2 bases clipped from V and 2 bases from J, the junction kept 3 bases outside the gene matches. The CDR3 sequence is CASSPLGQGNTGELFF. The CDR3 DNA sequence: TGTGCCAGCTCACCATTGGGACAGGGTAACACCGGGGAGCTGTTTTTT.

This clonotype turned up a few times. This chain joins TRBV29-1 and TRBJ2-1, with 15 bases matching TRBD2. Germline V lookup: CDR1 SQVTM, CDR2 ANQGSEA. Trimming took 8 bases from V and 9 from J; bases not matched to a gene: 8. This CDR3 comprises 14 residues. The CDR3 sequence is CSSGLAGGFGEQFF. The CDR3 coding sequence is TGCAGCTCGGGACTAGCGGGAGGTTTTGGTGAGCAGTTCTTC.

This clonotype was detected a few times. The CDR3 sequence: CASSGGPQGGPEDEQFF. The CDR3 DNA reads TGTGCCAGCAGTGGAGGTCCCCAGGGAGGGCCGGAGGATGAGCAGTTCTTC. V usage is TRBV27 and J usage is TRBJ2-1; the match to TRBD2 covers 7 bases. This CDR3 is built from 17 residues. Germline CDR1 is MNHEY and CDR2 is SMNVEV (reference sequence). Trimming at V came to 5 bases and at J to 8 bases, leaving 18 bases not matched to a gene.

This clonotype was counted at least ten times. This chain joins TRBV12-3 or TRBV12-4 and TRBJ2-3; D unresolved. The CDR3 has 13 amino acids. Trimming stripped 6 bases from V and 0 bases from J, with 7 bases between. CDR3 in amino acids: CASREDSTDTQYF. In DNA, the CDR3 is TGTGCCAGCAGAGAGGACAGCACAGATACGCAGTATTTT.